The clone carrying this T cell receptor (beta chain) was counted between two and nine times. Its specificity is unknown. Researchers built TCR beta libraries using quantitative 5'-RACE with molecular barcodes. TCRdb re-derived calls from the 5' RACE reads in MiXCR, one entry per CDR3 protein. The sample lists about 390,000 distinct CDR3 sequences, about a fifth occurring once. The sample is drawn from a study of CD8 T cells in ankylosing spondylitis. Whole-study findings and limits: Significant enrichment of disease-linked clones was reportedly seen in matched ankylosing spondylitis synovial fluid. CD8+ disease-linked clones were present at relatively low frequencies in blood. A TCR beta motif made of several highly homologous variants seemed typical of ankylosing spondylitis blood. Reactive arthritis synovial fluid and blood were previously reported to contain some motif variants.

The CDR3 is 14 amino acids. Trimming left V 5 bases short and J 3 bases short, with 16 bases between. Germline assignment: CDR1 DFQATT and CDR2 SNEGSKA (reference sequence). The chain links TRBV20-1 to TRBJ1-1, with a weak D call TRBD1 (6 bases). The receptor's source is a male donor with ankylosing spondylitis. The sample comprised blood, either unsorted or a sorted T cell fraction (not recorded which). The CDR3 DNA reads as TGCAGTGCTCCCCAGACAGGCCTGTACACTGAAGCTTTCTTT. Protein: CSAPQTGLYTEAFF.